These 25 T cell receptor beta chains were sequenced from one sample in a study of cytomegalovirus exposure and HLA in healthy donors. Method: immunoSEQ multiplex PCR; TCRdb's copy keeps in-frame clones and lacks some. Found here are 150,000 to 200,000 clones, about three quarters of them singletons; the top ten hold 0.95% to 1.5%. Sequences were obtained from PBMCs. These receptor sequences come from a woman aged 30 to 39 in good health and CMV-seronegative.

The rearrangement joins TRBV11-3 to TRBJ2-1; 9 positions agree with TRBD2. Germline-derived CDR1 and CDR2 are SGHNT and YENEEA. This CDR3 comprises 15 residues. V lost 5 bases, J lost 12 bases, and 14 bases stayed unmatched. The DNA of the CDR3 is TGTGCCAGCAGCCCAACCGGGACTAGCAAAGGCGGGCAGTTCTTC. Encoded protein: CASSPTGTSKGGQFF.

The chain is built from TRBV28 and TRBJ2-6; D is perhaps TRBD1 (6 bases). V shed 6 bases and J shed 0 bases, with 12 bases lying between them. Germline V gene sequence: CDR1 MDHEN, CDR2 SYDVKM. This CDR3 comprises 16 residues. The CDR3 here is CASRKPGVSGANVLTF. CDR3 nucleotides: TGTGCCAGCAGAAAACCAGGGGTCTCTGGGGCCAACGTCCTGACTTTC.

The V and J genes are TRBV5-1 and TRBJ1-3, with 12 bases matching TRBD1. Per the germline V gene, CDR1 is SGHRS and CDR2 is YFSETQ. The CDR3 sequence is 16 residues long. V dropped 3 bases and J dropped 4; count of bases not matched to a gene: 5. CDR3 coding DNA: TGCGCCAGCAGCTCGGGACAGGGGGCGGTAGGAAACACCATATATTTT. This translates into CASSSGQGAVGNTIYF.

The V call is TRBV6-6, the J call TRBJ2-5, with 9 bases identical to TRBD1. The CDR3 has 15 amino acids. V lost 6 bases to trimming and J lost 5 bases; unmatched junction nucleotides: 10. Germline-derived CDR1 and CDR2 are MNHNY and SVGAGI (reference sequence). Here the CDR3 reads CASSRPGQGKETQYF. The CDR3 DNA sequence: TGTGCCAGCAGCCGTCCGGGACAGGGAAAGGAGACCCAGTACTTC.

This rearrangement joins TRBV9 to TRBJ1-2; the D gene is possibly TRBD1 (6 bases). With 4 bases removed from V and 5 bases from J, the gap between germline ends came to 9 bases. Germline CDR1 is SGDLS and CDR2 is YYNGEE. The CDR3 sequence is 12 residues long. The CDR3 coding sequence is TGTGCCAGCAGCTCACAGGGATATGGCTACACCTTC. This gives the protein CASSSQGYGYTF.

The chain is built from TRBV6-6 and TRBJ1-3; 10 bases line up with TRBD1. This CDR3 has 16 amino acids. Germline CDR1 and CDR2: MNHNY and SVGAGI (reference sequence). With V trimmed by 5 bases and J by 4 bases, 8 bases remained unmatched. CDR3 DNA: TGTGCCAGCAGTCCTAGGACAGGGGGAGGCGGAAACACCATATATTTT. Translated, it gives CASSPRTGGGGNTIYF.

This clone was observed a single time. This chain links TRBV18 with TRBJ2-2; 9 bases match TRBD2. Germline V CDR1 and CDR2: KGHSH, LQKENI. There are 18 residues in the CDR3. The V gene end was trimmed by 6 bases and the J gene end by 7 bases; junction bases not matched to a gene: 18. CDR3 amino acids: CASSQGPPGGGAIGELFF. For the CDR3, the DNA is TGTGCCAGCTCCCAAGGACCCCCTGGCGGGGGGGCGATCGGGGAGCTGTTTTTT. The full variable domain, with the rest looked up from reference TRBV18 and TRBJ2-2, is NAGVMQNPRHLVRRRGQEARLRCSPMKGHSHVYWYRQLPEEGLKFMVYLQKENIIDESGMPKERFSAEFPKEGPSILRIQQVVRGDSAAYFCASSQGPPGGGAIGELFFGEGSRLTVL.

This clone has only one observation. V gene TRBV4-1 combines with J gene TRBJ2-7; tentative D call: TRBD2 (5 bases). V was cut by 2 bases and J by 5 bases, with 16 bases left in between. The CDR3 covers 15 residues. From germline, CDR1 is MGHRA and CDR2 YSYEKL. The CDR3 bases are TGCGCCAGCAGCCAACTCCGGCGAGAGGGCGACGAGCAGTACTTC. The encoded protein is CASSQLRREGDEQYF.

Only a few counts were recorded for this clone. For the CDR3, the DNA is TGTGCCAGCACCCGCGACAGTAACTATGGCTACACCTTC. Translation gives CASTRDSNYGYTF. This chain joins TRBV6-1 and TRBJ1-2, with TRBD1 as a possible D gene (5 bases). Per the germline V gene, CDR1 is MNHNS and CDR2 is SASEGT. V was clipped by 7 bases and J by 1 base, with 10 bases between them. The CDR3 spans 13 residues.

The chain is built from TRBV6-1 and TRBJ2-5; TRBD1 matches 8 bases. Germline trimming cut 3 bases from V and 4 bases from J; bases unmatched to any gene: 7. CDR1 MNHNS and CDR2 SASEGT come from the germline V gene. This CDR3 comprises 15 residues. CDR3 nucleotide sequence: TGTGCCAGCAGTGAGGGCGGACAGGGCGGAGAGACCCAGTACTTC. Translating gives CASSEGGQGGETQYF.

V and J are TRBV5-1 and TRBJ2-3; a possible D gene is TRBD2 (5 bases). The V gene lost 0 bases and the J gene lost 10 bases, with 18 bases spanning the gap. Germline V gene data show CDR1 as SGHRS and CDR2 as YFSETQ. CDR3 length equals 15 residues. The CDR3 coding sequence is TGCGCCAGCAGCTTGGCCGCGGGCTCCCAGATGTCGCAGTATTTT. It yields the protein CASSLAAGSQMSQYF. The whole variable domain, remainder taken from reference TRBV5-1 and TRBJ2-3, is KAGVTQTPRYLIKTRGQQVTLSCSPISGHRSVSWYQQTPGQGLQFLFEYFSETQRNKGNFPGRFSGRQFSNSRSEMNVSTLELGDSALYLCASSLAAGSQMSQYFGPGTRLTVL.

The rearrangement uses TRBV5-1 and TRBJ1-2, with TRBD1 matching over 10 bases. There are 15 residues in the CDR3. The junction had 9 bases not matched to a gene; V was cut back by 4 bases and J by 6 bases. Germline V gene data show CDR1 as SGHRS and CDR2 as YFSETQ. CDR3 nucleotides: TGCGCCAGCAGCCCGTTGACAGGGGGCAATGATGGCTACACCTTC. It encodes CASSPLTGGNDGYTF.

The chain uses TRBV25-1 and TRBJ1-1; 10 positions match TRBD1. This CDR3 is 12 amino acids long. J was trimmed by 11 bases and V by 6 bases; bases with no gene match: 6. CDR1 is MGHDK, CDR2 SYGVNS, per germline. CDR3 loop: CASRQGQGYAFF. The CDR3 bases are TGTGCCAGCAGACAGGGACAGGGGTACGCTTTCTTT.

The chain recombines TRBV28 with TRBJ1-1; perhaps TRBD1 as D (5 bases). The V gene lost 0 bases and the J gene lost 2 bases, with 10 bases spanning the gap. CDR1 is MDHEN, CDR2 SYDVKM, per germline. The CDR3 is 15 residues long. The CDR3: CASSLWGRVNTEAFF. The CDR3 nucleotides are TGTGCCAGCAGTTTATGGGGCAGGGTAAACACTGAAGCTTTCTTT.

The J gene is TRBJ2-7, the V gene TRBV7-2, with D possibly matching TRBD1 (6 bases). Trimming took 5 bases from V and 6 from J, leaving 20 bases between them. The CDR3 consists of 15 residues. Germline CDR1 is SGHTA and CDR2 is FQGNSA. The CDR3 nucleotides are TGTGCCAGCAGCGATCGGACAGATCTCCTGATCGAGCAGTACTTC. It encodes CASSDRTDLLIEQYF.

The DNA of the CDR3 is TGTGCCAGTAAGGGACAGGGCTACAATGAGCAGTTCTTC. Translation gives CASKGQGYNEQFF. The chain combines TRBV19 with TRBJ2-1; TRBD1 agrees at 9 bases. Per the germline V gene, CDR1 is LNHDA and CDR2 is SQIVND (reference sequence). The CDR3 extends over 13 amino acids. V dropped 7 bases and J dropped 3; count of bases not matched to a gene: 1.

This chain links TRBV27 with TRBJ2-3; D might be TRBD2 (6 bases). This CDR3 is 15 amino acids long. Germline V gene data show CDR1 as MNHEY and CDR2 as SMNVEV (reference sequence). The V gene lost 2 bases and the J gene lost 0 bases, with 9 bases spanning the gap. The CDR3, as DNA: TGTGCCAGCAGTTTACGCAGCGGGAGCACAGATACGCAGTATTTT. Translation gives CASSLRSGSTDTQYF.

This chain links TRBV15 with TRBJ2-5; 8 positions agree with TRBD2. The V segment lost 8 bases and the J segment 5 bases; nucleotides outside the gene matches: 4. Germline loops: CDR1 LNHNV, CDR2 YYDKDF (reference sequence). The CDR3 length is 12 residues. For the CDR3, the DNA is TGTGCCACCGGGACTAGGAGTGAGACCCAGTACTTC. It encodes CATGTRSETQYF. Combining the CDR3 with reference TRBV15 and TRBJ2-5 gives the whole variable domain DAMVIQNPRYQVTQFGKPVTLSCSQTLNHNVMYWYQQKSSQAPKLLFHYYDKDFNNEADTPDNFQSRRPNTSFCFLDIRSPGLGDTAMYLCATGTRSETQYFGPGTRLLVL.

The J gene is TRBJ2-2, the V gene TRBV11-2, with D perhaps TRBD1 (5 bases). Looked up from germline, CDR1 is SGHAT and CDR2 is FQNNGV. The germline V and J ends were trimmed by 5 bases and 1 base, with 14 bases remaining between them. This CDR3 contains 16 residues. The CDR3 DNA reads TGTGCCAGCAGCCCAGGGATTCAGGAGAACACCGGGGAGCTGTTTTTT. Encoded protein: CASSPGIQENTGELFF. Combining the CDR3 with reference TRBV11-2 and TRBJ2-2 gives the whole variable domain EAGVAQSPRYKIIEKRQSVAFWCNPISGHATLYWYQQILGQGPKLLIQFQNNGVVDDSQLPKDRFSAERLKGVDSTLKIQPAKLEDSAVYLCASSPGIQENTGELFFGEGSRLTVL.

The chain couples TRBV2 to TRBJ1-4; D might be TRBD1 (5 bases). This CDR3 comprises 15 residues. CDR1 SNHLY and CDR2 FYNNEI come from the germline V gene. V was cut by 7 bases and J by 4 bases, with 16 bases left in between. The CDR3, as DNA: TGTGCCAGCAAATCCGGGGGACGGAGTAATGAAAAACTGTTTTTT. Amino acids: CASKSGGRSNEKLFF.

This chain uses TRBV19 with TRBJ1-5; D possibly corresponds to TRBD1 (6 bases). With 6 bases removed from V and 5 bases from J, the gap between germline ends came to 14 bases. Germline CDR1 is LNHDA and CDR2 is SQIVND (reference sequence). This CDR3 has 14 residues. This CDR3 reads CASRGDRPYQPQHF. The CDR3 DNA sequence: TGTGCCAGTAGAGGAGACAGGCCTTATCAGCCCCAGCATTTT. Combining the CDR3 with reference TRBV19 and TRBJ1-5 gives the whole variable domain DGGITQSPKYLFRKEGQNVTLSCEQNLNHDAMYWYRQDPGQGLRLIYYSQIVNDFQKGDIAEGYSVSREKKESFPLTVTSAQKNPTAFYLCASRGDRPYQPQHFGDGTRLSIL.

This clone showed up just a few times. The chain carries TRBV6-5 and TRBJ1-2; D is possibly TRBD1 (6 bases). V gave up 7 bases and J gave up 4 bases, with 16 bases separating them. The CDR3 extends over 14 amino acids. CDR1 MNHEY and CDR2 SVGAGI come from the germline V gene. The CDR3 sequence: CASTHPGEPYGYTF. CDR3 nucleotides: TGTGCCAGCACTCACCCAGGGGAACCCTATGGCTACACCTTC.

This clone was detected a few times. Written as DNA, the CDR3 is TGTGCCACCAGCAGACAGAACCTCTATGGCTACACCTTC. Translating gives CATSRQNLYGYTF. This chain connects TRBV15 to TRBJ1-2; no clear D. The CDR3 totals 13 residues. The V gene's germline CDR1 is LNHNV and CDR2 YYDKDF (reference sequence). Trimming stripped 2 bases from V and 4 bases from J, with 8 bases between.

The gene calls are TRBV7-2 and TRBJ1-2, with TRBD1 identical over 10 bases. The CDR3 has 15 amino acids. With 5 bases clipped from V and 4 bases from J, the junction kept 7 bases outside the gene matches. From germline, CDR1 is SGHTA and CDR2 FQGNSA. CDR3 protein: CASSDGTGVSYGYTF. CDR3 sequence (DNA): TGTGCCAGCAGCGACGGGACAGGGGTATCCTATGGCTACACCTTC.

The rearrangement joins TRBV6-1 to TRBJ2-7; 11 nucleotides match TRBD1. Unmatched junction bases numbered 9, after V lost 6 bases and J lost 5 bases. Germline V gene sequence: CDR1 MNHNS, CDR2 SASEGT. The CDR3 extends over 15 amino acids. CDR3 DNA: TGTGCCAGCAGGGTCCGGGACAGGGGGATCCACGAGCAGTACTTC. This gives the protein CASRVRDRGIHEQYF.